Listed here are 6 T cell receptor beta chains from one sample, sequenced in a study of shared clonotypes between healthy human individuals. Repertoires were generated with immunoSEQ multiplex PCR, while TCRdb's copy carries only in-frame clones and drops some. Among 2 million to 2.5 million clones listed, about 95% were seen once. The naive CD8 subset, CD45RO-negative cells positively selected for CCR7, excluded terminally differentiated effector memory CD45RA+ cells. The sequencing sample was made of naive CD8+ T cells sorted from blood. These receptors originate from a man younger than 30 in good health.

The chain carries TRBV10-3 and TRBJ2-7; D is ambiguous. V was pared by 0 bases and J by 4 bases, with 7 bases between. The CDR3 is 13 amino acids. Germline lookup yields CDR1 ENHRY and CDR2 SYGVKD. CDR3 sequence (DNA): TGTGCCATCAGTGAGTCCTCTCGGTACGAGCAGTACTTC. Its protein product is CAISESSRYEQYF.

Points on this clone: An end of the junction does not agree with germline; a read error may underlie this. This sample also contains other DNA sequences that code for the same CDR3. The V call is TRBV7-3, the J call TRBJ1-1, with 8 bases aligning to TRBD1. The CDR3 totals 13 residues. Germline V lookup: CDR1 SGHTA, CDR2 FQGTGA. CDR3 bases: TGTGCCAGCAGTTTAACAGGGGGCACTGAAGCTTTCTTT. This encodes CASSLTGGTEAFF.

J is TRBJ2-1 and V is TRBV4-1; D call uncertain. V was trimmed by 1 base and J by 6 bases, leaving 1 base between them. This CDR3 is 11 amino acids long. Germline V gene lookup returns CDR1 MGHRA and CDR2 YSYEKL. The CDR3: CASSQANEQFF. The CDR3, as DNA: TGCGCCAGCAGCCAAGCCAATGAGCAGTTCTTC.

The chain recombines TRBV7-3 with TRBJ2-3; maybe TRBD2 (6 bases). Per the germline V gene, CDR1 is SGHTA and CDR2 is FQGTGA. The CDR3 spans 16 residues. Trimming removed 2 bases at V and 1 base at J, with 13 bases between. The CDR3 is CASSLGASDGTDTQYF. The CDR3 nucleotides read TGTGCCAGCAGCTTAGGCGCTAGCGACGGCACAGATACGCAGTATTTT. Together with reference TRBV7-3 and TRBJ2-3, the CDR3 gives the full variable domain: GAGVSQTPSNKVTEKGKYVELRCDPISGHTALYWYRQSLGQGPEFLIYFQGTGAADDSGLPNDRFFAVRPEGSVSTLKIQRTERGDSAVYLCASSLGASDGTDTQYFGPGTRLTVL.

The V and J genes are TRBV27 and TRBJ2-7; no firm D call. The germline CDR1 and CDR2 sequences are MNHEY and SMNVEV (reference sequence). This CDR3 is built from 16 residues. V was clipped by 0 bases and J by 4 bases, with 16 bases between them. CDR3 nucleotides: TGTGCCAGCAGTTTATCTTCAGGCGTGCTACTGTACGAGCAGTACTTC. Its translation: CASSLSSGVLLYEQYF.

This rearrangement joins TRBV9 to TRBJ1-5; TRBD1 is a possible D gene (5 bases). The CDR3 runs to 13 residues. CDR1 is SGDLS, CDR2 YYNGEE, per germline. V shed 3 bases and J shed 3 bases, with 7 bases lying between them. CDR3 loop: CASSAGYNQPQHF. As DNA, the CDR3 is TGTGCCAGCAGCGCAGGGTACAATCAGCCCCAGCATTTT. The full variable domain, its missing parts supplied by reference TRBV9 and TRBJ1-5, is DSGVTQTPKHLITATGQRVTLRCSPRSGDLSVYWYQQSLDQGLQFLIQYYNGEERAKGNILERFSAQQFPDLHSELNLSSLELGDSALYFCASSAGYNQPQHFGDGTRLSIL.